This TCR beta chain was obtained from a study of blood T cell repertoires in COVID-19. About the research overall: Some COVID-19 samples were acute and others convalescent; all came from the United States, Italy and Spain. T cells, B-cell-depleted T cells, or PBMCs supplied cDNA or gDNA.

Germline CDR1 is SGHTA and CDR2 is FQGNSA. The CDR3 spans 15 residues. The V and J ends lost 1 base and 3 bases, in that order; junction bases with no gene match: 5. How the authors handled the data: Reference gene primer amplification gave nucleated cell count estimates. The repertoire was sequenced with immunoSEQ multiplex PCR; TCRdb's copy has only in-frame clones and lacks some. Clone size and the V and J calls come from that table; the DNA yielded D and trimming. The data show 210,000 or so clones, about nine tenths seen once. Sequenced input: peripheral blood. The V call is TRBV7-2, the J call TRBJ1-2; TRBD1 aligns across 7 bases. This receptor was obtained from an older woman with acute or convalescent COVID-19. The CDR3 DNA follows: TGTGCCAGCAGCTTAGATCAGGGGGACTACTATGGCTACACCTTC. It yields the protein CASSLDQGDYYGYTF. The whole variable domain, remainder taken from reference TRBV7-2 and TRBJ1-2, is GAGVSQSPSNKVTEKGKDVELRCDPISGHTALYWYRQSLGQGLEFLIYFQGNSAPDKSGLPSDRFSAERTGGSVSTLTIQRTQQEDSAVYLCASSLDQGDYYGYTFGSGTRLTVV.